These T cell receptor beta chains were read from a single sample in a study of blood T cells in healthy people across ages. MiXCR, run by TCRdb on the 5' RACE reads, gives a single entry per CDR3 protein. The sample lists 1.4 million to 1.5 million distinct CDR3 sequences, about 40% occurring once. Sample: blood. These receptors were taken from a woman between 18 and 30 years old in good health. The CDR3 runs from the conserved cysteine through the conserved F or W. The D gene is left open where the match is weak. Clone size appears in some rows only: once, few, many, or a class for an expanded clone.

V gene	D gene	J gene	clone size	CDR3 protein	CDR3 DNA
TRBV10-3	TRBD2	TRBJ2-7	few	CAIGTSGSSYEQYF	TGTGCCATTGGGACTAGCGGGAGCTCCTACGAGCAGTACTTC
TRBV12-3/TRBV12-4	TRBD1	TRBJ2-1	few	CASSPEVRGREQFF	TGTGCCAGCAGTCCCGAGGTCAGGGGGCGTGAGCAGTTCTTC
TRBV5-1	NA	TRBJ2-1	NA	CASSWTTDTNYNEQFF	TGCGCCAGCAGCTGGACGACAGATACCAATTACAATGAGCAGTTCTTC
TRBV6-1	TRBD1	TRBJ1-5	NA	CASSRAGGRVGNQPQHF	TGTGCCAGTTCCAGGGCAGGGGGCCGTGTAGGCAATCAGCCCCAGCATTTT
TRBV7-8	TRBD1	TRBJ2-1	few	CASSSQTGGAYNEQFF	TGTGCCAGCAGCAGTCAGACAGGGGGCGCGTACAATGAGCAGTTCTTC
TRBV10-3	TRBD2	TRBJ2-5	few	CAISASGSVETQYF	TGTGCCATCAGTGCTAGCGGGTCGGTGGAGACCCAGTACTTC
TRBV7-9	TRBD2	TRBJ2-3	few	CASSLGSGSVRGDTQYF	TGTGCCAGCAGCTTAGGGAGCGGGAGCGTCCGTGGAGATACGCAGTATTTT
TRBV5-1	NA	TRBJ2-3	few	CASSRSGTGRTDTQYF	TGCGCCAGCAGCAGATCCGGGACCGGACGCACAGATACGCAGTATTTT
TRBV4-1	NA	TRBJ1-5	NA	CASSQEGQSSGISNQPQHF	TGCGCCAGCAGCCAAGAGGGGCAGTCTTCGGGGATTAGCAATCAGCCCCAGCATTTT
TRBV2	NA	TRBJ2-7	NA	CASSADKEQYF	TGTGCCAGCAGCGCAGACAAGGAGCAGTACTTC
TRBV20-1	TRBD1	TRBJ2-1	many	CSASSTGQGFDEQFF	TGCAGTGCTTCATCGACGGGACAGGGATTCGATGAGCAGTTCTTC
TRBV7-9	NA	TRBJ2-7	NA	CASSLMDSLYEQYF	TGTGCCAGCAGCTTGATGGACAGCCTCTACGAGCAGTACTTC
TRBV20-1	TRBD2	TRBJ2-7	NA	CSASRAGGANEQYF	TGCAGTGCTAGCCGCGCCGGGGGGGCCAACGAGCAGTACTTC
TRBV28	TRBD2	TRBJ2-5	NA	CASLATSGPPQETQYF	TGTGCCAGCCTGGCGACTAGCGGGCCACCGCAAGAGACCCAGTACTTC
TRBV7-2	NA	TRBJ1-2	NA	CASSLKGLSDNYGYTF	TGTGCCAGCAGCCTAAAGGGACTTTCCGATAACTATGGCTACACCTTC
TRBV6-1	TRBD1	TRBJ2-1	NA	CASTRQGYEQFF	TGTGCCAGCACCCGACAGGGGTATGAGCAGTTCTTC
TRBV30	NA	TRBJ1-1	NA	CAWSSRGFTEAFF	TGTGCCTGGAGTAGCCGGGGCTTCACTGAAGCTTTCTTT
TRBV27	NA	TRBJ2-5	few	CASSLSHLSGETQYF	TGTGCCAGCAGTCTCTCCCACCTGTCCGGGGAGACCCAGTACTTC
TRBV20-1	TRBD2	TRBJ2-5	NA	CSARDLPSGGGKETQYF	TGCAGTGCTAGAGATCTTCCCAGCGGGGGGGGGAAAGAGACCCAGTACTTC
TRBV20-1	NA	TRBJ2-3	NA	CSALPPGFSTDTQYF	TGCAGTGCTCTCCCCCCGGGGTTTAGCACAGATACGCAGTATTTT
TRBV12-3/TRBV12-4	TRBD1	TRBJ1-5	NA	CASRATGTGPNQPQHF	TGTGCCAGCAGAGCTACCGGGACAGGGCCCAATCAGCCCCAGCATTTT
TRBV2	TRBD1	TRBJ1-2	NA	CASGDSFYGYTF	TGTGCCAGCGGGGACAGTTTCTATGGCTACACCTTC
TRBV4-1	NA	TRBJ2-7	few	CASSQDRQGSKYF	TGCGCCAGCAGCCAAGATCGCCAGGGGTCTAAGTACTTC
TRBV9	NA	TRBJ1-6	NA	CASSGGPGNSPLHF	TGTGCCAGCAGCGGGGGACCGGGGAATTCACCCCTCCACTTT
TRBV9	NA	TRBJ2-1	few	CASSVAGPSSYNEQFF	TGTGCCAGCAGCGTAGCGGGCCCGAGCTCCTACAATGAGCAGTTCTTC
TRBV20-1	NA	TRBJ1-5	few	CSASASNQPQHF	TGCAGTGCCTCGGCTAGCAATCAGCCCCAGCATTTT
TRBV6-6	NA	TRBJ2-5	NA	CASKPTQETQYF	TGTGCCAGCAAGCCAACCCAAGAGACCCAGTACTTC
TRBV18	NA	TRBJ1-4	NA	CASSTDTATNEKLFF	TGTGCCAGCTCAACGGACACAGCAACTAATGAAAAACTGTTTTTT
TRBV10-3	NA	TRBJ1-1	NA	CAISERGVNTEAFF	TGTGCCATCAGTGAAAGGGGGGTCAACACTGAAGCTTTCTTT
TRBV7-2	TRBD1	TRBJ1-1	NA	CASSLSATGVTEAFF	TGTGCCAGCAGCTTATCCGCGACAGGGGTCACTGAAGCTTTCTTT
TRBV9	TRBD2	TRBJ2-7	few	CASSGGTSGQATQYF	TGTGCCAGCAGCGGCGGGACTAGCGGCCAAGCAACCCAGTACTTC